This TCR beta chain was retrieved from a study of T cell responses to AZD1222 COVID-19 vaccine. Worth noting for this clone: No antigen is known for it.

Data came from immunoSEQ multiplex PCR; TCRdb stores just in-frame clones and leaves some out. The data contain 150,000 to 200,000 clones, around 92% of them singletons. Study-wide results and limits: Reportedly, nearly half the spike-specific TCRs target unmutated variant regions. Spike regions recognized by vaccine-associated CD4 TCRs spanned the protein, led by 160-218 and 743-854. Only six people who got AZD1222 tested seropositive at baseline.

Deletions cut 0 bases from V and 0 bases from J, with 14 bases between. This CDR3 is 17 amino acids long. Germline V gives CDR1 SGHRS, CDR2 YFSETQ. The rearrangement joins TRBV5-1 to TRBJ2-3, with a tentative D call TRBD2 (5 bases). The clonotype was recovered from an adult in good health. The source was peripheral blood, collected on day 0 of AZD1222 vaccination. The CDR3 protein is CASSLGSGGSSTDTQYF. The CDR3 DNA reads as TGCGCCAGCAGCTTGGGTTCCGGCGGGTCTAGCACAGATACGCAGTATTTT.